This T cell receptor (beta chain) was captured in a study of T-cell memory formation after mild COVID-19 (dated by TCRdb to the early 2020s). Notes on the research overall: Most TCR sequence clusters were specific to one of the two donors. In a couple of donors, T-cell clones that expanded and contracted after mild COVID-19 were tracked by sequencing TCRalpha and TCRbeta repertoires over time. The cohort comprised two young, previously healthy adult volunteers, one female and one male. What the work shows at the level of the full study, not this receptor alone: Some responding clones were detected in pre-infection memory, suggesting pre-existing cross-reactive memory T cells joined the SARS-CoV-2 response. The study covered only a couple of mild cases, and larger cohorts including severe cases with pre-infection samples were considered necessary. The second-wave clones that peaked on day 37 were not confirmed to be SARS-CoV-2 specific. Contracting CD4+ clones appeared mostly in the CM and EM memory subsets, whereas CD8+ clones were enriched in EMRA. From day 15 to 85, contracting clones showed balanced CD4/CD8 phenotypes, whereas a second wave of clones that expanded from day 15 to 37 leaned towards CD4+.

CDR3 length: 11 amino acids, cysteine to phenylalanine. Only the CDR3 DNA is retained, 33 bases long and in frame from the first base. V is clipped by 2 bases and J by 10 bases, and the sequence between their germline boundaries is 8 bases long. The germline V gene sets CDR1 to LGHNT and CDR2 to FRNRAP. Instrument used: Illumina NovaSeq 6000. cDNA libraries for TCRalpha and TCRbeta were prepared by 5'RACE using constant-segment primers, with sample barcodes and unique molecular identifiers added. RNA was extracted from every sample with Trizol reagent. Library amplification was performed in two PCR steps, and a second sample barcode and Illumina TruSeq adapters were introduced in the second step. Sequencing of the libraries was done on an Illumina NovaSeq, producing 2 x 150 bp paired-end reads. As for how the authors treated the data: With migec v1.2.7, reads were demultiplexed and then collapsed into UMI-guided consensus sequences. Using mixcr v2.1.11, the UMI consensuses were aligned to TRA and TRB V and J templates and assembled into clonotypes. Expanded or contracted clonotypes were those called significant by both edgeR and NoisET, with noise models trained on biological replicates. For edgeR calls, the thresholds were a false discovery rate-adjusted p below 0.01 and a log2 fold-change of 1. As an exploratory analysis of dynamics, max-normalized trajectories of the 1000 most abundant clonotypes were examined by PCA with hierarchical clustering. Separately sequenced CD4+ and CD8+ repertoires were used to assign a CD4 or CD8 phenotype to each responding clone. The public reads were reprocessed in TCRdb via fastp at Q25 and MiXCR, keeping in-frame beta chains. Each entry is one CDR3 protein sequence, shown with its most common DNA and genes. Clone size and V and J calls follow TCRdb, not the original study. The sample table shows about 350,000 distinct CDR3 sequences, and roughly 13% are seen once. The top ten clones comprise 22% of the sample.

The table lists this clonotype with a few counts. Its antigen is unknown. No base quality values were provided; no much bigger clone lies one nucleotide off. Ficoll-Paque density gradient centrifugation was the method used to isolate PBMCs. The chain uses TRBV12-5 and TRBJ1-1; no D gene call is confident. Sequences were obtained from PBMCs or a T cell subset sorted from them (not recorded which). The sequence came from a young man who had mild COVID-19 (a few samples of this study predate the infection). The sample titles of this study are shuffled in the database, so cell type and time point are left out; the donor was told from shared clones. The DNA sequence reads TGTGCTAGTGGTTTGCCCGCGGGAGCTTTCTTT. This encodes CASGLPAGAFF.